This T cell receptor (beta chain) was sequenced in a study of blood T cells in healthy people across ages. CDR3 size: 16 residues. The germline V gene encodes CDR1 MNHNS and CDR2 SASEGT. J gave up 0 bases and V 7 bases, and 7 bases lay outside the gene matches. Overall study results and limits: In these data, TCR beta diversity tracked strongly with naive T cell percentage. Both naive CD4+ cell counts and diversity were greater in long-lived donors than in aged donors.

Using a J-beta primer mix together with a sample-barcoded 5' primer, a second PCR was run for about 6 to 11 cycles. TCRdb passed the 5' RACE reads through MiXCR, listing each CDR3 protein once. Of 650,000 to 900,000 distinct CDR3 sequences in the sample, around two thirds were seen once. Every donor gave roughly 9.2 milliliters of peripheral blood. Concerning this clonotype itself: Antigen unknown.

The TCR sequence derives from a man aged 25 to 40 in good health. The sample taken for sequencing was blood. The chain carries TRBV6-1 and TRBJ2-1, with 9 bases identical to TRBD2. CDR3 sequence (DNA): TGTGCCAGCAATGAGCAGCGGGGGGCCTCCTACAATGAGCAGTTCTTC. Its translation: CASNEQRGASYNEQFF.